The rows below give T cell receptor beta chains drawn from one sample of a study of blood T cell repertoires in COVID-19. Only in-frame clones appear in the TCRdb table, and some are missing; sequencing was by immunoSEQ multiplex PCR. The repertoire includes approximately 300,000 clones, approximately 83% of them detected once, and 3.5% to 5.5% sits in the top ten. Sequenced material: PBMCs or T cells enriched from blood (not recorded which). All receptors come from a woman aged 30 to 39 who had recovered from COVID-19. Both conserved end residues are part of each CDR3. A D gene is named only where the DNA matches it firmly. Not all rows give a size; the values are once, few, many and, for expanded clones, a class.

abundance	len	d_gene	v_gene	j_gene	CDR3nt	CDR3aa
.	16	.	TRBV7-2	TRBJ1-6	TGTGCCAGCAGCTTTCAGGGTAGCTCCTATAATTCACCCCTCCACTTT	CASSFQGSSYNSPLHF
.	12	.	TRBV19	TRBJ1-2	TGTGCCAGTATGAGGACAGACTATGGCTACACCTTC	CASMRTDYGYTF
.	15	TRBD2	TRBV10-1	TRBJ2-1	TGCGCCAGCAGTGAAAATAGCGGGGGGAACAATGAGCAGTTCTTC	CASSENSGGNNEQFF
.	14	.	TRBV7-9	TRBJ1-4	TGTGCCAGCAGCTTCGATACGGGGAATGAAAAACTGTTTTTT	CASSFDTGNEKLFF
.	13	.	TRBV6-1	TRBJ2-7	TGTGCCAGCAGTGAAAGGGACTTGAGCGAGCAGTACTTC	CASSERDLSEQYF
.	14	TRBD1	TRBV6-5	TRBJ2-7	TGTGCCAGCAGGCAGGGGGCTCCAGTATACGAGCAGTACTTC	CASRQGAPVYEQYF
.	14	.	TRBV28	TRBJ2-5	TGTGCCAGCACCCCTCAAGGGGCAGGCGGGACCCAGTACTTC	CASTPQGAGGTQYF
once	17	.	TRBV15	TRBJ2-3	TGTGCCACCAGCAGAGATCCTAGCGAAGTTCCCACAGATACGCAGTATTTT	CATSRDPSEVPTDTQYF
.	13	TRBD1	TRBV11-2	TRBJ2-3	TGTGCCAGCAGCTCGGACAGGGTAAATACGCAGTATTTT	CASSSDRVNTQYF
.	14	.	TRBV10-3	TRBJ1-1	TGTGCCATCAGCCCAGCACAGGAGAACACTGAAGCTTTCTTT	CAISPAQENTEAFF
few	14	.	TRBV13	TRBJ1-6	TGTGCCAGCAGCCCACCCTCGAGGAATTCACCCCTCCACTTT	CASSPPSRNSPLHF
.	16	TRBD1	TRBV19	TRBJ1-4	TGTGCCAGTAGTGAGTCGACAGGGGGCAAATACGAAAAACTGTTTTTT	CASSESTGGKYEKLFF
once	13	.	TRBV6-1	TRBJ1-2	TGTGCCAGCAGTGAAGTCGCCGGAGGTGGCTACACCTTC	CASSEVAGGGYTF
.	14	TRBD2	TRBV6-5	TRBJ2-1	TGTGCCCTCCGGGGGGGAGTACAGATCAATGAGCAGTTCTTC	CALRGGVQINEQFF
once	12	TRBD1	TRBV30	TRBJ1-5	TGTGCCTGGGGGACAGGGATGCAGCCCCAGCATTTT	CAWGTGMQPQHF
.	13	.	TRBV6-5	TRBJ2-7	TGTGCCAGCAGTTATGAGTCGTACTCCGAGCAGTACTTC	CASSYESYSEQYF